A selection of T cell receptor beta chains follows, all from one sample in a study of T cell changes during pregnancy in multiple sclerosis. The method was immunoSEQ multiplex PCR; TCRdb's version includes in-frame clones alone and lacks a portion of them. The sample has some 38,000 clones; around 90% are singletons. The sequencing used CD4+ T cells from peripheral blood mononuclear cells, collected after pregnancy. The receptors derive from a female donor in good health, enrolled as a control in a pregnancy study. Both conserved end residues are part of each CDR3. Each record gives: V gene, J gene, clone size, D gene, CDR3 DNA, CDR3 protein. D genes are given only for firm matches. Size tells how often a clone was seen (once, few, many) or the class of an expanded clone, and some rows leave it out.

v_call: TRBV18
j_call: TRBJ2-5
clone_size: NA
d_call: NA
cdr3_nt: TGTGCCAGCTCACCCCTAGGTTGGGAGACCCAGTACTTC
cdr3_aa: CASSPLGWETQYF

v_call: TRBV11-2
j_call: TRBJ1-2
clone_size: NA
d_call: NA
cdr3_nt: TGTGCCAGCAGCTTGGGCGTTAACTATGGCTACACCTTC
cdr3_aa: CASSLGVNYGYTF

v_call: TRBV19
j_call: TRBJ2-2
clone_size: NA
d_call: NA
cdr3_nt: TGTGCCAGTAGTATTGAGGGTCAGGCGTACACCGGGGAGCTGTTTTTT
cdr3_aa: CASSIEGQAYTGELFF

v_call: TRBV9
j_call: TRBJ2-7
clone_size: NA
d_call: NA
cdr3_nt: TGTGCCAGCAGCGCTCGAGGGCGCCCTGGAGAAGAGCAGTACTTC
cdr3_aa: CASSARGRPGEEQYF

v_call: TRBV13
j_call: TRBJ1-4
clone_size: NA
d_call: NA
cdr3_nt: TGTGCCAGCAGCTTCGACAGCCGCAGAGGCGAAAAACTGTTTTTT
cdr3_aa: CASSFDSRRGEKLFF

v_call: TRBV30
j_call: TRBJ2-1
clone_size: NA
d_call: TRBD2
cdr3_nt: TGTGCCTGGAGTGGGCTAGCGGCCAATGAGCAGTTCTTC
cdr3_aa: CAWSGLAANEQFF

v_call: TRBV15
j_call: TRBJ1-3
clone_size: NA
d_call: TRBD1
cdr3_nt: TGTGCCACCAGCAGGTGGACAGGGAGCGGAAACACCATATATTTT
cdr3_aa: CATSRWTGSGNTIYF

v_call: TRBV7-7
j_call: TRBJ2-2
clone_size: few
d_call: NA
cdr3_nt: TGTGCTAGCAGCTCCCTACCGGGAGCCGGGGAGCTGTTTTTT
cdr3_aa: CASSSLPGAGELFF

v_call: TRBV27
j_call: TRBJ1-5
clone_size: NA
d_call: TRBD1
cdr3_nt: TGTGCCAGCAGTTTCTTGGACAGGAATCAGCCCCAGCATTTT
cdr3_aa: CASSFLDRNQPQHF

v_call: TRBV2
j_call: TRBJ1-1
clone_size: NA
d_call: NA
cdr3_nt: TGTGCCAGCAGTCTAACAGTTTACGCTGAAGCTTTCTTT
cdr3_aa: CASSLTVYAEAFF

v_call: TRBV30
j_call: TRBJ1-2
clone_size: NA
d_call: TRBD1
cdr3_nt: TGTGCCTGGAGGGGGACAGGGGATGGCTACACCTTC
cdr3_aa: CAWRGTGDGYTF

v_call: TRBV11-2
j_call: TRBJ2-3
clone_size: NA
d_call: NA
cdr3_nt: TGTGCCACCCGGACTTCCACAGATACGCAGTATTTT
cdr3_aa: CATRTSTDTQYF

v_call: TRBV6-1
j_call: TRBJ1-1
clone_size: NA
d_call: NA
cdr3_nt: TGTGCCAGCAGTGAAGCGGGCCACGGCACTGAAGCTTTCTTT
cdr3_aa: CASSEAGHGTEAFF

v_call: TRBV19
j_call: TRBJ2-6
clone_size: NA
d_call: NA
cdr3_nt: TGTGCCAGTAGTATAGTCCTAGCGTCGAGCTCTGGGGCCAACGTCCTGACTTTC
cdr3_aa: CASSIVLASSSGANVLTF

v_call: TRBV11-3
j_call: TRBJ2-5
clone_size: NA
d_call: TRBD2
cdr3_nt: TGTGCCAGCAGCTTTTGGACTAGCGGGGGGGGAGAGACCCAGTACTTC
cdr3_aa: CASSFWTSGGGETQYF

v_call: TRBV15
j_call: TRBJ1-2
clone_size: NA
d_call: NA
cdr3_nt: TGTGCCACCAGCAGAGACAGGGTTACCTATGGCTACACCTTC
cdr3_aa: CATSRDRVTYGYTF

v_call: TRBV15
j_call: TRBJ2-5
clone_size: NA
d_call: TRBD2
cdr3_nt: TGTGCCACCAGTTACGTTATGCCTAGCGGGGAGGAGACCCAGTACTTC
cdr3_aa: CATSYVMPSGEETQYF

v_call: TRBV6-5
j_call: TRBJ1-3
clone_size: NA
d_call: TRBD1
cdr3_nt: TGTGCCAGCAGGGCTGGACAGGGGAACGGAAACACCATATATTTT
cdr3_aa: CASRAGQGNGNTIYF

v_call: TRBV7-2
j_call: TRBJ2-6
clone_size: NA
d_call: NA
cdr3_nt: TGTGCCAGCAGCTTAGATTGGCGAGGCTCTGGGGCCAACGTCCTGACTTTC
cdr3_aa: CASSLDWRGSGANVLTF

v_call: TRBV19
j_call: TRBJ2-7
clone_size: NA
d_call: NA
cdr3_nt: TGTGCCAGTAGCACGAGTCCTTCCTCCTACGAGCAGTACTTC
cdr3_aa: CASSTSPSSYEQYF

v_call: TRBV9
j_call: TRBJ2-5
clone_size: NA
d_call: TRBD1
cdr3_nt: TGTGCCAGCAGCTTCCAGGACAGGCCGTACCAAGAGACCCAGTACTTC
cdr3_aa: CASSFQDRPYQETQYF

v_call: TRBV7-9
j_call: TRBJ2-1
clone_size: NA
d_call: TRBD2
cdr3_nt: TGTGCCAGCACGGCCATAGCGGGTGCAAGCTCCTACAATGAGCAGTTCTTC
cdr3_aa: CASTAIAGASSYNEQFF

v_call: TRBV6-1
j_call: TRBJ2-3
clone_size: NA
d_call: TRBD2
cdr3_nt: TGTGCCAGCAGCCTTAGCGGGAGTTATGCAGATACGCAGTATTTT
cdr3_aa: CASSLSGSYADTQYF

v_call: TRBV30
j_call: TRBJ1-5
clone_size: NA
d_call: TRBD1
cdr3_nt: TGTGCCTGGAGTGGGGGGGACAGCGGCAATCAGCCCCAGCATTTT
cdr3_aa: CAWSGGDSGNQPQHF

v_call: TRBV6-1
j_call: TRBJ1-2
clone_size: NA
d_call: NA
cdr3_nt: TGTGCCAGCAGGACAGGAGACTCAAACTATGGCTACACCTTC
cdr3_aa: CASRTGDSNYGYTF

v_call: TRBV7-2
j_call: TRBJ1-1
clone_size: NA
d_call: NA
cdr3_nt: TGTGCCAGCAGCTTAAACGGAGGGCGCCCAGCTTTCTTT
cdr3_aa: CASSLNGGRPAFF

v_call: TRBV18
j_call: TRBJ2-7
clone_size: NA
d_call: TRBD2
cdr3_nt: TGTGCCAGCTCACCCTGGGGGGGGAAGAACTACGAGCAGTACTTC
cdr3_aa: CASSPWGGKNYEQYF

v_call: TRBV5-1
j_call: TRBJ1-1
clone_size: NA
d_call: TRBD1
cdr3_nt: TGCGCCAGCAGCTGGACAGGGGCCACGAACACGGACACTGAAGCTTTCTTT
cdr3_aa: CASSWTGATNTDTEAFF

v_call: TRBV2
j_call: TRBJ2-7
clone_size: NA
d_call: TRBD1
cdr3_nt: TGTGCCAGCATTACCGGGACAGGGTCTTACGAGCAGTACTTC
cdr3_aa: CASITGTGSYEQYF

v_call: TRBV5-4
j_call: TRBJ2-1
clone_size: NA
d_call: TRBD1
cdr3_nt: TGTGCCAGCAGCCCCACGGGACAGGGAAAAGGATACAATGAGCAGTTCTTC
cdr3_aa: CASSPTGQGKGYNEQFF

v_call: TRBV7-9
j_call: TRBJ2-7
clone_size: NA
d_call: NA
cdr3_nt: TGTGCCAGCAGCTTTAATACGGGTCCGGGAGAGCAGTACTTC
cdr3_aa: CASSFNTGPGEQYF

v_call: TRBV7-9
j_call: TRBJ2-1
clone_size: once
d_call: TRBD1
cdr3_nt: TGTGCCAGCAGCCACCGGGTGACAGGGGTCGGGAGAGATGAGCAGTTCTTC
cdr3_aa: CASSHRVTGVGRDEQFF

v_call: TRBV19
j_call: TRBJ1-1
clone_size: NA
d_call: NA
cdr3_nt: TGTGCCAGTAGTATACGTCACAGGAGTATGAACACTGAAGCTTTCTTT
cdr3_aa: CASSIRHRSMNTEAFF

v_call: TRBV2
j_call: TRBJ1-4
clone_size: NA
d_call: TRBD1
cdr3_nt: TGTGCCAGCAGTTACAGGGGGGGAGAAAAACTGTTTTTT
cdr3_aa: CASSYRGGEKLFF

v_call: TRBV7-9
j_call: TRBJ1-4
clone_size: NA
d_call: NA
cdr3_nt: TGTGCCAGCAGCTTAGAATCGGGACTAGGGCGTGAAAAACTGTTTTTT
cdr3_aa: CASSLESGLGREKLFF

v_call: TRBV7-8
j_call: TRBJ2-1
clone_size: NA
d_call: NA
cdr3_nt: TGTGCCAGCAGCTTAGCCGGTTCGAGCGGAAGCTCCTACAATGAGCAGTTCTTC
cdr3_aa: CASSLAGSSGSSYNEQFF

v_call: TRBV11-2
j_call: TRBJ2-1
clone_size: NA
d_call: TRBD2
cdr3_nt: TGTGCCAGCAGCTTATTCCATAGCGGGAGAGGGGATGAGCAGTTCTTC
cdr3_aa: CASSLFHSGRGDEQFF

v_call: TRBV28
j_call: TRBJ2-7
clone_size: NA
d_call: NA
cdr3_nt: TGTGCCAGCAGTTTACAAATTGTCCCCTACGAGCAGTACTTC
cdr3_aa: CASSLQIVPYEQYF

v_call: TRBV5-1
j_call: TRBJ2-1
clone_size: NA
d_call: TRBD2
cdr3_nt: TGCGCCAGCAGCTTGGGGCGGGAGGACAATGAGCAGTTCTTC
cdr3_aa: CASSLGREDNEQFF

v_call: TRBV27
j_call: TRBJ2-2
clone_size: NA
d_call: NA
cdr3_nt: TGTGCCAGCAGTTTTCGCCTAGCGAGCACCGGGGAGCTGTTTTTT
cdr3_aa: CASSFRLASTGELFF

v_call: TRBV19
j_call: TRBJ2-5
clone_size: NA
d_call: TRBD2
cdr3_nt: TGTGCCAGTAGTACGGTAGCGGGGGCCCTCCAAGAGACCCAGTACTTC
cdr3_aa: CASSTVAGALQETQYF

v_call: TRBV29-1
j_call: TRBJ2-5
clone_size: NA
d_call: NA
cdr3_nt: TGCAGCGCCGGCGGAACGGGAAAACGAGAGACCCAGTACTTC
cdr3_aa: CSAGGTGKRETQYF

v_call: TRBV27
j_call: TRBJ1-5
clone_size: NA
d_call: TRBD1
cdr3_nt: TGTGCCAGCAGTTTCGGCAGGGGGCCCAATCAGCCCCAGCATTTT
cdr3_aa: CASSFGRGPNQPQHF

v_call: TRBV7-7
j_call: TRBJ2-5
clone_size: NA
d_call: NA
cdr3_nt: TGTGCTAGCAGCTTAAGGAGGCAGCGGAAGGCCCAAGAGACCCAGTACTTC
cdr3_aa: CASSLRRQRKAQETQYF